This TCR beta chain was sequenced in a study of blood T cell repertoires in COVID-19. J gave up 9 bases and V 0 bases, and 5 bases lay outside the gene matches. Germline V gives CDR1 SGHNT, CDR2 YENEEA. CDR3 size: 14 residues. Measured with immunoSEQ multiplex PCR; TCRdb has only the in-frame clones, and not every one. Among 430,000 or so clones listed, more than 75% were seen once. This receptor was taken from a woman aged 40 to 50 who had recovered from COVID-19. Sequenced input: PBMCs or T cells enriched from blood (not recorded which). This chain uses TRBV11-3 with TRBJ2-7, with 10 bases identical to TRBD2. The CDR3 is CASSLEIAGGVQYF. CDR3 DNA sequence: TGTGCCAGCAGCTTAGAGATAGCGGGAGGTGTGCAGTACTTC.